This TCR beta chain was found in a study of blood T cell repertoires in COVID-19. Turning to the study itself: The origin of the acute and convalescent COVID-19 samples was the United States, Italy and Spain. The cDNA or gDNA used as material had been derived from T cells, B-cell-depleted T cells, or PBMCs.

Authors' methods: Scientists estimated how many nucleated cells there were by amplifying reference gene primers. Data came from immunoSEQ multiplex PCR; TCRdb stores just in-frame clones and leaves some out. For V, J and clone size, that table is used; D and trimming come from the DNA. The table includes some 140,000 clones, about 90% detected once. V lost 3 bases and J 5 bases, leaving 5 bases between the germline ends. Germline V gene lookup returns CDR1 KGHSH and CDR2 LQKENI. CDR3 length equals 13 residues. V gene TRBV18 combines with J gene TRBJ1-6; no clear D gene. The sample was peripheral blood. The TCR comes from a man aged 50-59 years with acute or convalescent COVID-19. The CDR3 DNA reads as TGTGCCAGCTCACCTCGAGATAATTCACCCCTCCACTTT. Protein sequence: CASSPRDNSPLHF.